The clone carrying this TCR beta chain showed up just once. This CDR3 comprises 18 residues. V gave up 2 bases and J gave up 4 bases, with 20 bases separating them. Germline loops: CDR1 SGHVS, CDR2 FQNEAQ. In the original workflow: Estimation of nucleated cell counts was performed using reference gene primer amplification. This table comes from immunoSEQ multiplex PCR, and its TCRdb copy is limited to in-frame clones, with some not included. That table gives V, J and clone size, and the DNA gave D and trimming. Of about 250,000 clones in the sample, about 93% were seen once. The data stem from a study of blood T cell repertoires in COVID-19. Study summary: PBMCs, B-cell-depleted T cells, or T cells were the source of the cDNA or gDNA that made up the material.

The chain has TRBV7-8 and TRBJ2-2, with a possible D match to TRBD1 (7 bases). The clonotype originates from a woman younger than 35 who had recovered from COVID-19. Sequencing input: PBMCs or T cells enriched from blood (not recorded which). Here the CDR3 reads CASSLFAGGFSRTGELFF. The CDR3 DNA sequence: TGTGCCAGCAGCTTATTTGCAGGGGGGTTTTCGCGCACCGGGGAGCTGTTTTTT. The variable domain in full, completed from reference TRBV7-8 and TRBJ2-2, reads GAGVSQSPRYKVAKRGQDVALRCDPISGHVSLFWYQQALGQGPEFLTYFQNEAQLDKSGLPSDRFFAERPEGSVSTLKIQRTQQEDSAVYLCASSLFAGGFSRTGELFFGEGSRLTVL.